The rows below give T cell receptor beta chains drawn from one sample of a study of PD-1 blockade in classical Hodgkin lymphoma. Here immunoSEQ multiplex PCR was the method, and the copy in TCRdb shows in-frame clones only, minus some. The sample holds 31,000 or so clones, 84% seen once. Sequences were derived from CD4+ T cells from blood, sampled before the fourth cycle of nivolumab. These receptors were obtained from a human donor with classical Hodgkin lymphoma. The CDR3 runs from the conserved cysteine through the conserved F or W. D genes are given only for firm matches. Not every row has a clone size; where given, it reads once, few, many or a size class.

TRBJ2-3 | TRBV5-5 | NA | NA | TGTGCCAGCAGCTTGGGACTGACGCCGGATACGCAGTATTTT | CASSLGLTPDTQYF
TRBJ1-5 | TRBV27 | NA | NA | TGTGCCAGCAGTTTATCAGGGAACCATCAGCCCCAGCATTTT | CASSLSGNHQPQHF
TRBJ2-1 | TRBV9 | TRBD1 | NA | TGTGCCAGCAGCCTACCACAGGGGTCCTCCTACAATGAGCAGTTCTTC | CASSLPQGSSYNEQFF
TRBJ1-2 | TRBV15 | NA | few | TGTGCCACCAGCATGGACTGGGGGCTGGGTGGCTACACCTTC | CATSMDWGLGGYTF
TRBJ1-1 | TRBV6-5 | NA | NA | TGTGCCAGCACCTTCGGGACACACACTGAAGCTTTCTTT | CASTFGTHTEAFF
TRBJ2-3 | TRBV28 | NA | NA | TGTGCCAGCAGTTTTCAGAGCGGGTTGGGGGGTACGCAGTATTTT | CASSFQSGLGGTQYF
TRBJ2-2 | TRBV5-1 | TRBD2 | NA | TGCGCCAGCAGCTTGGTTAGCGGGGGGAACACCGGGGAGCTGTTTTTT | CASSLVSGGNTGELFF
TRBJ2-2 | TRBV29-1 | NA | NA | TGCAGCGTTGAACACCGAACCGGGGAGCTGTTTTTT | CSVEHRTGELFF
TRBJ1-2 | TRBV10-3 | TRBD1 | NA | TGTGCCATCAGTTATTCGGGCCAACAGGGGCAGGGCTATGGCTACACCTTC | CAISYSGQQGQGYGYTF
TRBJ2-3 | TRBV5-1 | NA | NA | TGCGCCAGCAGCTGGAGACCCCTTGGCACAGATACGCAGTATTTT | CASSWRPLGTDTQYF
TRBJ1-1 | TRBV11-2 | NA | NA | TGTGCCAGCAGCTTGGCTTCATCGAACACTGAAGCTTTCTTT | CASSLASSNTEAFF
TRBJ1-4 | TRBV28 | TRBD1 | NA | TGTGCCAGCAGTTCCCCTCGGAGGGGGCGAGAAAAACTGTTTTTT | CASSSPRRGREKLFF
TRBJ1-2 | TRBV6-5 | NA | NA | TGTGCCAGCAGTTACTCCCGAAAAGGGGTCGGCTACACCTTC | CASSYSRKGVGYTF
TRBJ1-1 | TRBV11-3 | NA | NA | TGTGCCAGCAGCTTAGTAGGGGGTCGGGCTTTCTTT | CASSLVGGRAFF